The 8 T cell receptor beta chains in this list originate from one sample, sequenced in a study of OX40 agonist ivuxolimab in advanced cancers. Clones were read by immunoSEQ multiplex PCR, and TCRdb kept only the in-frame ones, dropping some. The sample has some 130,000 clones, approximately 94% seen once. Here the sequenced sample was CD4+ or CD8+ T cells sorted from blood, taken in a trial of the OX40 agonist ivuxolimab. The receptors derive from an adult with an advanced solid tumor such as melanoma, head and neck, liver or kidney cancer.

This rearrangement joins TRBV5-6 to TRBJ2-1; 7 bases match TRBD1. V dropped 4 bases and J dropped 5; count of bases not matched to a gene: 6. Germline assignment: CDR1 SGHDT and CDR2 YYEEEE. The CDR3 has 14 amino acids. CDR3 DNA: TGTGCCAGCAGCATGACAGGGTTTCACAATGAGCAGTTCTTC. Translating gives CASSMTGFHNEQFF.

This chain joins TRBV10-2 and TRBJ2-3, with TRBD2 matching 13 bases. The germline gives CDR1 WSHSY, CDR2 SAAADI. With V trimmed by 7 bases and J by 5 bases, 6 bases remained unmatched. This CDR3 region has 15 residues. This CDR3 is CASNGLAGVRDTQYF. DNA of the CDR3: TGCGCCAGCAACGGACTAGCGGGGGTCCGAGATACGCAGTATTTT.

This clone was seen just once. The rearrangement links TRBV25-1 to TRBJ2-2; D tentatively fits TRBD1 or TRBD2 (5 bases each). This CDR3 has 16 amino acids. Germline CDR1 MGHDK, CDR2 SYGVNS. V was trimmed by 6 bases and J by 0 bases, leaving 14 bases between them. The chain's CDR3 is CASRAIGAANTGELFF. The CDR3, as DNA: TGTGCCAGCAGAGCGATCGGGGCGGCGAACACCGGGGAGCTGTTTTTT.

CDR3 protein: CASSLGGDHRYTF. The CDR3, as DNA: TGCGCCAGCAGCTTGGGAGGGGACCACCGCTACACCTTC. V usage is TRBV5-1 and J usage is TRBJ1-2, with a possible D match to TRBD1 (5 bases). The CDR3 runs to 13 residues. CDR1 SGHRS and CDR2 YFSETQ come from the germline V gene. Trimming left V 0 bases short and J 9 bases short, with 12 bases between.

The gene calls are TRBV19 and TRBJ1-4; D ambiguous. The CDR3 is 13 amino acids. V was clipped by 4 bases and J by 5 bases, with 8 bases between them. Germline V gene data show CDR1 as LNHDA and CDR2 as SQIVND (reference sequence). The DNA of the CDR3 is TGTGCCAGTAGTAGCTATCAGAATGAAAAACTGTTTTTT. Its translation is CASSSYQNEKLFF.

This clone was recorded once. The chain employs TRBV30 and TRBJ2-2; a weak D match, TRBD2 (6 bases). Germline V gives CDR1 GTSNPN, CDR2 SVGIG (reference sequence). The CDR3 spans 14 residues. Trimming took off 3 bases at V and 5 bases at J, with 13 bases between the two ends. In nucleotides, the CDR3 is TGTGCCTGGAGGGCTCTTCGGGGGACCGGGGAGCTGTTTTTT. This sequence encodes CAWRALRGTGELFF.

The chain employs TRBV4-3 and TRBJ1-2; D remains unclear. The V gene lost 3 bases and the J gene lost 2 bases, with 13 bases spanning the gap. The CDR3 runs 15 residues. Germline CDR1 reads LGHNA; CDR2 reads YSLEER. In DNA form, the CDR3 reads TGCGCCAGCAGCCAGGTGGCGCGGCCAAACTATGGCTACACCTTC. Translated: CASSQVARPNYGYTF.

The chain couples TRBV23-1 to TRBJ1-5, with a possible D match to TRBD1 (5 bases). TRBV23-1 is sorted into the ORF group, with uncertain function. CDR3 length: 14 amino acids. The ends were cut back, 2 bases at V and 6 bases at J, with 11 bases in the middle. CDR3 nucleotides: TGCGCCAGCAGTCAACCTGGGGGTAGTCAGCCCCAGCATTTT. This gives the protein CASSQPGGSQPQHF.